A single sample is the source of the 11 T cell receptor beta chains below, sequenced in a study of T cells expressing NK-cell markers. TCRdb re-called the 5' RACE reads; one entry per CDR3 protein, DNA not given. The ten most abundant clones cover less than 15% of a sample with over 120,000 distinct CDR3 sequences. Input material: blood T cells: a sorted CD56 or NKG2C T cell subset, CD4+ or CD8+ T cells, or bulk PBMC T cells (not recorded which). Receptor source: a young man in good health.

The chain recombines TRBV27 with TRBJ2-5; the D call of TRBD1 rests on TCRdb alone, since no DNA is present to check it. The CDR3 totals 13 residues. Germline-derived CDR1 and CDR2 are MNHEY and SMNVEV (reference sequence). CDR3: CASSWDSQETQYF.

The chain combines TRBV12-3 or TRBV12-4 with TRBJ2-6; TCRdb's D call of TRBD2 is untestable without DNA. CDR3 size: 15 residues. The CDR3 here is CASSPRFSGANVLTF.

CDR3 sequence reads: CASSLRWRSASGDYEQYF. V usage is TRBV5-1 and J usage is TRBJ2-7; TCRdb's assignment of TRBD2 cannot be checked, as there is no DNA. The CDR3 consists of 18 residues. CDR1 is SGHRS, CDR2 YFSETQ, per germline.

The J gene is TRBJ2-5, the V gene TRBV15; TCRdb calls TRBD2, which cannot be checked without DNA. There are 15 residues in the CDR3. From germline, CDR1 is LNHNV and CDR2 YYDKDF (reference sequence). The CDR3 protein is CATSPMEVLQETQYF.

The V and J genes are TRBV12-5 and TRBJ2-3. The CDR3 sequence is 13 residues long. Germline CDR1 LGHNT, CDR2 FRNRAP. CDR3 protein: CASGFISADTQYF.

V and J are TRBV12-3 or TRBV12-4 and TRBJ1-4; TCRdb gives TRBD1 as the D gene, but with no DNA this cannot be confirmed. This CDR3 has 14 amino acids. CDR3 loop: CASSFGGAREKLFF.

The J gene is TRBJ2-4, the V gene TRBV4-1; TCRdb lists TRBD1, though no DNA is available to test this call. This CDR3 comprises 15 residues. CDR1 and CDR2 (germline): MGHRA, YSYEKL. The chain's CDR3 is CASSQDRGSGNIQYF.

The gene calls are TRBV27 and TRBJ1-5. CDR3 size: 15 residues. Per germline, CDR1 MNHEY and CDR2 SMNVEV (reference sequence). CDR3 loop: CASSPQALGNQPQHF.

This rearrangement joins TRBV7-9 to TRBJ2-4; TCRdb selects TRBD1, and the lack of DNA leaves this call unchecked. This CDR3 is 15 amino acids long. Germline lookup yields CDR1 SEHNR and CDR2 FQNEAQ (reference sequence). CDR3 sequence: CASNPDSLPANIQYF.

The chain recombines TRBV12-3 or TRBV12-4 with TRBJ1-5. The length of the CDR3 is 13 residues. CDR3: CASSFLGNQPQHF.

The chain employs TRBV20-1 and TRBJ2-7; TCRdb's D call, TRBD2, is unchecked because there is no DNA. Per the germline V gene, CDR1 is DFQATT and CDR2 is SNEGSKA (reference sequence). The CDR3 is 13 amino acids. The CDR3 sequence is CSAPFPSDYEQYF.